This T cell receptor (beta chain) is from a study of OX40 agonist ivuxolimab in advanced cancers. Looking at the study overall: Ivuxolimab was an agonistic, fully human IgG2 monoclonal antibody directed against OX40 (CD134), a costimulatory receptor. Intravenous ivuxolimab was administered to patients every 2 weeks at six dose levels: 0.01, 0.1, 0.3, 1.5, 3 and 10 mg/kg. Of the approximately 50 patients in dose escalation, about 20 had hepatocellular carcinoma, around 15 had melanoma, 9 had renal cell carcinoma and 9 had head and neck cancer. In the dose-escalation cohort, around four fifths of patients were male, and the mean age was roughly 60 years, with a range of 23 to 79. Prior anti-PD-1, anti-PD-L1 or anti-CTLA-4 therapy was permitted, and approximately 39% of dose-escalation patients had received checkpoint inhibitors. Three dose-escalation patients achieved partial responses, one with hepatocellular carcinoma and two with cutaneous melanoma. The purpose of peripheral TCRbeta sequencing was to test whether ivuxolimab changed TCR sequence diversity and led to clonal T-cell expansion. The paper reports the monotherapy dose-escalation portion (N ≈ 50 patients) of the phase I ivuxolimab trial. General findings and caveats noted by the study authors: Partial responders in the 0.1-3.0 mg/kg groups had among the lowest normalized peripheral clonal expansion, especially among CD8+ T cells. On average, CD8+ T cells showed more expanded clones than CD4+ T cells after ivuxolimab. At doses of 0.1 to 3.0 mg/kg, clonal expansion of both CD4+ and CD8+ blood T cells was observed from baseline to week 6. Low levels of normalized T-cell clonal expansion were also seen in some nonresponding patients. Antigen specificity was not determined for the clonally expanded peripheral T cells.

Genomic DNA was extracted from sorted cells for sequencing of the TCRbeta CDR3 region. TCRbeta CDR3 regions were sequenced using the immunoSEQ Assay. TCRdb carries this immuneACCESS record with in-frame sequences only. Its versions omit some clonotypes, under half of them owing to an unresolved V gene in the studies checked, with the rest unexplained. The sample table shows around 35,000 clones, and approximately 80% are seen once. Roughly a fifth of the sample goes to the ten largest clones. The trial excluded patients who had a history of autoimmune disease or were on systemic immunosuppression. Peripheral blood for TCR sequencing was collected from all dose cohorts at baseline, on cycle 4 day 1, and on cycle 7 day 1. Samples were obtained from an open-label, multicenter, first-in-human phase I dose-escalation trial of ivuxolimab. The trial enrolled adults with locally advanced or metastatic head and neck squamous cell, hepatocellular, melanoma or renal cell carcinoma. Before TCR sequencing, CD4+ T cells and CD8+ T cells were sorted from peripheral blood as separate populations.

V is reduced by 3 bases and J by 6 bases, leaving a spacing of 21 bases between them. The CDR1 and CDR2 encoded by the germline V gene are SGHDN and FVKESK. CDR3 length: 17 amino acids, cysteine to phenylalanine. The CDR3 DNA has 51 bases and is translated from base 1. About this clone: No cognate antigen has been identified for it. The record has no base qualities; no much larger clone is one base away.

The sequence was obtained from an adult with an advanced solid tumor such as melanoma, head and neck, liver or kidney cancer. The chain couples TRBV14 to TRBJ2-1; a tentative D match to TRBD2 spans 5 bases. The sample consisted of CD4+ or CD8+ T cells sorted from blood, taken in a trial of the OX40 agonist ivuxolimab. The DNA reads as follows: TGTGCCAGCAGCCACCCTGGGGTGGTCTTCGGAGGCAATGAGCAGTTCTTC. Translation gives CASSHPGVVFGGNEQFF.